What follows are 4 T cell receptor beta chains derived from one specimen sequenced in a study of blood T cells in healthy people across ages (dated by TCRdb to the mid-2010s). Library generation was performed with 5' RACE. TCRdb records Illumina HiSeq 2500 as the sequencer. A second about 7 to 11 cycle PCR used a sample-barcoded 5' primer and a J-beta primer mix. TCRdb reran the public reads through fastp at Q25 and MiXCR, keeping productive beta chains. Each entry is one CDR3 protein sequence, shown with its most common DNA and genes. The sample table lists 760,000 or so distinct CDR3 sequences, around 25% of them with a count of one. The top ten clones comprise under 9.5% of the sample. These data are also associated with another study on T cells of mothers and their children.

The sequencing input was blood. The receptors derive from a boy aged 10-17 years in good health.

This chain links TRBV20-1 with TRBJ2-7; no clear D. V lost 0 bases, J lost 3 bases, and 3 bases lay in between. CDR3 size: 11 residues. Germline V gives CDR1 DFQATT, CDR2 SNEGSKA (reference sequence). The chain's CDR3 is CSARENYEQYF. The CDR3 region has the DNA TGCAGTGCTAGAGAAAACTACGAGCAGTACTTC.

The J gene is TRBJ1-2, the V gene TRBV12-3 or TRBV12-4, with 12 positions matching TRBD1. V was clipped by 5 bases and J by 8 bases; unmatched bases: 9. This CDR3 contains 15 residues. CDR3 in DNA: TGTGCCAGCAGTCCCACTGGGACAGGGGGCTGGGGCTACACCTTC. Amino acids: CASSPTGTGGWGYTF.

The chain couples TRBV7-2 to TRBJ2-5; 7 nucleotides match TRBD1. CDR3 length: 16 amino acids. The J segment lost 2 bases and the V segment lost 1 base, leaving 7 bases of the junction unmatched. Per germline, CDR1 SGHTA and CDR2 FQGNSA. CDR3 coding DNA: TGTGCCAGCAGCTTAGACCTCGGGACAGCACAAGAGACCCAGTACTTC. It codes for CASSLDLGTAQETQYF.

This clonotype was detected only once. The junction and the germline gene differ at one end; a read error may be behind it. V and J are TRBV25-1 and TRBJ2-1; D not resolved. The CDR3 length is 11 residues. The germline CDR1 and CDR2 sequences are MGHDK and SYGVNS. CDR3 residues: CASTKRGEQSF. The DNA of the CDR3 is TGTGCCAGCACCAAGCGAGGTGAGCAGTCCTTC. Together with reference TRBV25-1 and TRBJ2-1, the CDR3 gives the full variable domain: EADIYQTPRYLVIGTGKKITLECSQTMGHDKMYWYQQDPGMELHLIHYSYGVNSTEKGDLSSESTVSRIRTEHFPLTLESARPSHTSQYLCASTKRGEQSFGPGTRLTVL.